This TCR beta chain was captured in a study of T cell responses to AZD1222 COVID-19 vaccine (dated by TCRdb to the early 2020s). With respect to the entire study: AZD1222 recipients given second doses at about 4 weeks or at about 12 weeks were pooled, since spike-specific TCR depth and breadth were not found to differ between the two schedules. A total of over 230 trial participants underwent TCR sequencing, of whom 207 had received two doses of AZD1222 and around 26 had received two doses of the MenACWY control vaccine. Trial participants were enrolled into age subgroups of 18-55, 56-69 and 70-plus years, which contained 148, 28 and 57 TCR-sequenced participants, respectively. Overall results and qualifications from the work: Participants were mostly white British and included more females than males, and it was suggested by the authors that clonal diversity may have been underestimated. Because no day 14 peak-response samples were available, repertoires were characterized only after the peak T cell response. Conclusions about previously exposed vaccinees are limited, since just six AZD1222 recipients were seropositive for SARS-CoV-2 at baseline. Reportedly, almost half of the unique spike-specific TCRs recognized epitopes lying outside the regions that are mutated in the B.1.351 and B.1.1.7 variants. The 56-69-year group was small, and its depth increase did not reach significance, likely because of low power. The whole spike protein was spanned by vaccine-associated CD4 TCRs, and dominant responses were seen in regions 160-218 and 743-854. Spike-specific TCR breadth and depth rose significantly after two AZD1222 doses compared with day 0 and with MenACWY recipients.

About this clone: Its antigen target is currently unknown. No much larger clonotype is one base removed from it; base qualities were not supplied.

According to the study, the label for this sample's time point signals: baseline before first vaccination. The vaccinee samples were drawn from two UK trials, COV001 and COV002, one of which was a single-blind randomized controlled phase 2/3 trial testing AZD1222 (ChAdOx1 nCoV-19) in healthy adults. Trial participant PBMC samples were collected at day 0 and day 28 after the second dose for TCRbeta chain sequencing. The CDR3 regions of human TCRbeta chains were subjected to immunosequencing. The authors processed their data as follows. Repertoire TCRs were matched against a reference library of SARS-CoV-2-specific TCRs generated with the MIRA antigen-specificity platform. Breadth was defined as the fraction of unique TCRs that were SARS-CoV-2-associated, and depth was defined as the fraction of total T cells that were SARS-CoV-2-associated. Using the MIRA data, each spike-specific TCR was mapped to the spike region that the TCR reacts to and placed in a CD4 or CD8 class. Log10-transformed breadth and depth values were compared by one-way ANOVA with Sidak's multiple comparisons tests. Held by TCRdb, this immuneACCESS table contains in-frame sequences only and omits some clones. Under half of the omission traces to an unresolved V gene where checked; the cause of the rest is unknown. V, J and clone size are those of that table, while D and trimming were read from the DNA. The sample records some 120,000 clones, 90% to 95% of which are singletons. Of the sample, over 2.5% falls within the top ten clones.

The CDR3 spans 14 residues, from the cysteine through the phenylalanine. Left in the record is the CDR3 DNA by itself, 42 bases read in frame from the first base. V has 4 bases trimmed and J has 8 bases trimmed; junction bases matching no gene number 9. For CDR1 and CDR2, the germline V gene (reference sequence) lists SGHKS and YYEKEE. The specimen comprised peripheral blood, sampled on day 0 of AZD1222 vaccination. The clonotype was recovered from an adult in good health. The chain is encoded by TRBV5-5 joined to TRBJ1-2, and 9 junction bases match TRBD1. This receptor has the CDR3 CASSIGQGSGGYTF. Here is the DNA: TGTGCCAGCAGCATAGGACAGGGGTCCGGCGGCTACACCTTC.